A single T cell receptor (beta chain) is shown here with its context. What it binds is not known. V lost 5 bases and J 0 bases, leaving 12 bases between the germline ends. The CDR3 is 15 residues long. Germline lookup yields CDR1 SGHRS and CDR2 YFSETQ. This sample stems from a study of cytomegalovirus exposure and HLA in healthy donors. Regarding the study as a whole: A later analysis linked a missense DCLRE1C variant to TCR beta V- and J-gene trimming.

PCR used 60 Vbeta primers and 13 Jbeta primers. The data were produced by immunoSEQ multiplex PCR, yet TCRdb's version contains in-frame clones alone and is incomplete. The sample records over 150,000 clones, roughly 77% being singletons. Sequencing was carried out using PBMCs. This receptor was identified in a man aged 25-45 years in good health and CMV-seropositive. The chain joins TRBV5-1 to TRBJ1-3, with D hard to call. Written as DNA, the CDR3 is TGCGCCAGCAGACCTTCGGGTTCCTCTGGAAACACCATATATTTT. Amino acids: CASRPSGSSGNTIYF.